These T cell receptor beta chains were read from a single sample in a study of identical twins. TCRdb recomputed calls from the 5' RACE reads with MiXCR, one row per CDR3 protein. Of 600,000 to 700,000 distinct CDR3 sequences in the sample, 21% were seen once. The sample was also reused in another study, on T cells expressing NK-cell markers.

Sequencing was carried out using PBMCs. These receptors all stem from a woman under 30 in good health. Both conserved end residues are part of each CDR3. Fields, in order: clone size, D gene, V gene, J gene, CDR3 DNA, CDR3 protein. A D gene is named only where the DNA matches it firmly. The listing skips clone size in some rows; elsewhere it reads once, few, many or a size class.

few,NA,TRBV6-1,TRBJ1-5,TGTGCCAGCACCTCGGGGGGTAATCAGCCCCAGCATTTT,CASTSGGNQPQHF
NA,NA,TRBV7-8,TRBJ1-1,TGTGCCAGCAGCTCAACACGACAGGCGAGGAACACTGAAGCTTTCTTT,CASSSTRQARNTEAFF
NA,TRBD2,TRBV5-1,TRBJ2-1,TGCGCCAGCACGCGGACTAGCGGGGCCTACAATGAGCAGTTCTTC,CASTRTSGAYNEQFF
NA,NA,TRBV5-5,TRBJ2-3,TGTGCCAGCAGCATAGCAGGGAGTAGCACAGATACGCAGTATTTT,CASSIAGSSTDTQYF
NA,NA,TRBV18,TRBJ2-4,TGTGCCAGCTCACCGGGGGGAGTGGGGAACATTCAGTACTTC,CASSPGGVGNIQYF
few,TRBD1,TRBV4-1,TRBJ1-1,TGCGCCAGCAGCCAAAACCCCCGGACAGGGGTAGCTTTCTTT,CASSQNPRTGVAFF
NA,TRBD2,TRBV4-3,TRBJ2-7,TGCGCCAGCAGCCAACTTATGGGATCGTTCCCACTAGCGGTCCCCTACGAGCAGTACTTC,CASSQLMGSFPLAVPYEQYF
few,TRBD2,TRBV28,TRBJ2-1,TGTGCCAGCAGGGGCAGCAGCGGGGCCTTCGATGAGCAGTTCTTC,CASRGSSGAFDEQFF
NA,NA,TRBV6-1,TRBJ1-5,TGTGCCAGCAGTGGACAACTAAATCAGCCCCAGCATTTT,CASSGQLNQPQHF
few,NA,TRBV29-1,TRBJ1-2,TGCAGCGTTGACTGGCCAGGGAACTATGGCTACACCTTC,CSVDWPGNYGYTF
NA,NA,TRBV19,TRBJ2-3,TGTGCCAGTATTTCTCGAGGAGATACGCAGTATTTT,CASISRGDTQYF
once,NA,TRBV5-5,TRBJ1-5,TGTGCCAGCAGCTTGCCCCCGGGCAATCAGCCCCAGCATTTT,CASSLPPGNQPQHF
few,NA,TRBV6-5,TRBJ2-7,TGTGCCAGCAGTTACGGGGGTAGGGGACCAAACTCCTACGAGCAGTACTTC,CASSYGGRGPNSYEQYF
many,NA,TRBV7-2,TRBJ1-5,TGTGCCAGCAGCTTAGGGCAGGGAGATCCCCAGCATTTT,CASSLGQGDPQHF
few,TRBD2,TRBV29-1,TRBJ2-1,TGCAGCGTTGAACCGGATTCTAGCGGGATGTCCTACAATGAGCAGTTCTTC,CSVEPDSSGMSYNEQFF
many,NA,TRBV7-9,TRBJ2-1,TGTGCCAGCAGCCAAACCCACCTCAGGGTCAATGAGCAGTTCTTC,CASSQTHLRVNEQFF
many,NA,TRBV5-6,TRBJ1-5,TGTGCCAGCAGCTCCGGGGACGGAGTTTATCAGCCCCAGCATTTT,CASSSGDGVYQPQHF
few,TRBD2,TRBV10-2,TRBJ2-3,TGCGCCAGCGGACGGGGGGGCCAGGGGAATACGCAGTATTTT,CASGRGGQGNTQYF
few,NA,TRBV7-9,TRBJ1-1,TGTGCCAGCAGACCTCAAGGGGGTGAAGCTTTCTTT,CASRPQGGEAFF
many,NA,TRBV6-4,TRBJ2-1,TGTGCCAGCAGTGACTCGAGCGGAGACTACAATGAGCAGTTCTTC,CASSDSSGDYNEQFF
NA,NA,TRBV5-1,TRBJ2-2,TGCGCCAGCAGCTTGTCTATCGGAGCGGGCGGGGAGCTGTTTTTT,CASSLSIGAGGELFF
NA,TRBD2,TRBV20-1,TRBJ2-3,TGCAGTGCTAGAGTCGGCAGCGGGGTCAACACAGATACGCAGTATTTT,CSARVGSGVNTDTQYF
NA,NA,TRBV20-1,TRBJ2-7,TGCAGTGCTAGAGCAGGGGTCGCCTTCTACGAGCAGTACTTC,CSARAGVAFYEQYF
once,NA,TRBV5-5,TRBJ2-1,TGTGCCAGCAGCTCTGACAGACAGCCGGGGTACAATGAGCAGTTCTTC,CASSSDRQPGYNEQFF
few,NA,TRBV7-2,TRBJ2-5,TGTGCCAGCAGCACCGCTGGGCAGGGGGGCGAGACCCAGTACTTC,CASSTAGQGGETQYF
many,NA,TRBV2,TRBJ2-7,TGTGCCAGCAGTTGGTGGGACGAGCAGTACTTC,CASSWWDEQYF
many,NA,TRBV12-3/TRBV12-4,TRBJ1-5,TGTGCCAGCAGTTCAATGATTAGCAATCAGCCCCAGCATTTT,CASSSMISNQPQHF
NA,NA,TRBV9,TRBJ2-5,TGTGCCAGCAGCGCAGAAGGGGGGGCATGGGAGACCCAGTACTTC,CASSAEGGAWETQYF
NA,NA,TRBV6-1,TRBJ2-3,TGTGCCAGCAGTGAAGCGGTGGGGAGCACAGATACGCAGTATTTT,CASSEAVGSTDTQYF
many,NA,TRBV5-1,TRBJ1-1,TGCGCCAGCAGCGGTATACTGCGCGACAGTCCTGAAGCTTTCTTT,CASSGILRDSPEAFF
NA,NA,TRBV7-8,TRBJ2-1,TGTGCCAGCAGTACGGTAGCGCGGAATGAGCAGTTCTTC,CASSTVARNEQFF
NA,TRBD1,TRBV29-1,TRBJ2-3,TGCAGCGTAGAAGTAGGACAGGGTCTTTTCTCAGATACGCAGTATTTT,CSVEVGQGLFSDTQYF
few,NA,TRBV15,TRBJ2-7,TGTGCCACCAGCAGAGCCCCTTACGAGCAGTACTTC,CATSRAPYEQYF
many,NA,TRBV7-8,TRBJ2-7,TGTGCCAGCAGCCCTCGACAAGGGCCGAGCTACGAGCAGTACTTC,CASSPRQGPSYEQYF
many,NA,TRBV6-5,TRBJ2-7,TGTGCCAGCAGTTCGCCCGACAGAAGCTCCTACGAGCAGTACTTC,CASSSPDRSSYEQYF
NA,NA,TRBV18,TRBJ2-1,TGTGCCAGCTCAGACTCCCACGAGCAGTTCTTC,CASSDSHEQFF
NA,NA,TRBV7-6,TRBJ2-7,TGTGCCAGCAGCTTTGAACTTTCGTCCGAGCAGTACTTC,CASSFELSSEQYF
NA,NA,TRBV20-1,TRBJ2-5,TGCAGTGCGGGCCACCAAGAGACCCAGTACTTC,CSAGHQETQYF
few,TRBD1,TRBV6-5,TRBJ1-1,TGTGCCAGCAGTTACTCGGGACAGGTGAACACTGAAGCTTTCTTT,CASSYSGQVNTEAFF
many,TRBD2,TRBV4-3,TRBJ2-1,TGCGCCAGCAGCCAAGATCCCGGACTAGCGGATCCCAATGAGCAGTTCTTC,CASSQDPGLADPNEQFF
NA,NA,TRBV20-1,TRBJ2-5,TGCAGTGCTAGGGTTCCTCAGCGGGTCGCAGAGACCCAGTACTTC,CSARVPQRVAETQYF
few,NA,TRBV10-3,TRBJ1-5,TGTGCCATCAGTGAGTCGGCCAGGGACAATCAGCCCCAGCATTTT,CAISESARDNQPQHF
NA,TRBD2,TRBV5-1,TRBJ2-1,TGCGCCAGCAGCCCCGCTGGTAGCGGGAAGGGAAATGTCTACAATGAGCAGTTCTTC,CASSPAGSGKGNVYNEQFF
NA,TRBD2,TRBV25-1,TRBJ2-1,TGTGCCAGCAGTTCCCTAGCGGGCCTCAACAATGAGCAGTTCTTC,CASSSLAGLNNEQFF
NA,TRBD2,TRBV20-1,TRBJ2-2,TGCAGTGCTAGAGATCTTGGTCCAGCGGGAGGGCCTTCCGGGGAGCTGTTTTTT,CSARDLGPAGGPSGELFF
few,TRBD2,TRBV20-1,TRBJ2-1,TGCAGTGCTAGGTCGGCGGGGGGATCTCATTACAATGAGCAGTTCTTC,CSARSAGGSHYNEQFF
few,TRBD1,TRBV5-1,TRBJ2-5,TGCGCCAGCAGCTTGCTGCAGGGGGCGAAGACCCAGTACTTC,CASSLLQGAKTQYF
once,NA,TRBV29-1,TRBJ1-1,TGCAGCGGTGTCGGCGGTCTGGACACTGAAGCTTTCTTT,CSGVGGLDTEAFF
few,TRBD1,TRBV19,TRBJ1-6,TGTGCCAGTACGGGGACAGGGAGTTCACCCCTCCACTTT,CASTGTGSSPLHF